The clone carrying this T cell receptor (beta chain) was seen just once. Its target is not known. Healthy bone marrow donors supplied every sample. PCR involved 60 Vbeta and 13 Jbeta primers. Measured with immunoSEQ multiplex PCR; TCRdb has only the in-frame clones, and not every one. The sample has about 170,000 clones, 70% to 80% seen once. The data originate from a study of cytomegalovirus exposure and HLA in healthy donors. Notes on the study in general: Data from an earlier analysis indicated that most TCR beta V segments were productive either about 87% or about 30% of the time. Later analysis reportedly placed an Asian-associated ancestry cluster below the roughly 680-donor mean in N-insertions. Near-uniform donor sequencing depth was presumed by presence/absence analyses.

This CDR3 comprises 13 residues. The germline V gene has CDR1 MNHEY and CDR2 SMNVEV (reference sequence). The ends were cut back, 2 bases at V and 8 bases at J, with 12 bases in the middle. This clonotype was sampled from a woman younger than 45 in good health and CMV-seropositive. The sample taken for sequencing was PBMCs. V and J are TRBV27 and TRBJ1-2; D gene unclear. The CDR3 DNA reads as TGTGCCAGCAGTTTAGGTGGAGGATTGGGCTACACCTTC. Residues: CASSLGGGLGYTF.